The T cell receptor (beta chain) under discussion was sequenced for a study of OX40 agonist ivuxolimab in advanced cancers. Whole-study context: Ivuxolimab, an agonistic anti-OX40 (CD134) antibody, was given to patients. Among those enrolled, mean age was around 60 years (range roughly 20 to 79) and about 82% were male. Points from the study as a whole: At 0.1 to 3.0 mg/kg and by week 6, clonal expansion occurred in CD4+ and CD8+ blood T cells.

Germline V gives CDR1 SGHAT, CDR2 FQNNGV. The CDR3 runs 13 residues. The V segment lost 1 base and the J segment 10 bases; nucleotides outside the gene matches: 5. As for this clone: Its antigen is undetermined.

The protocol was immunoSEQ multiplex PCR, while the TCRdb copy is restricted to in-frame clones and leaves out a portion. The top ten hold 6.5% of the sample, which has approximately 86,000 clones, about 86% seen once. The source material was CD4+ or CD8+ T cells sorted from blood, sampled in a trial of the OX40 agonist ivuxolimab. This TCR was sampled from an adult with an advanced solid tumor such as melanoma, head and neck, liver or kidney cancer. The chain couples TRBV11-2 to TRBJ1-1, with 8 bases aligning to TRBD1. The CDR3 DNA follows: TGTGCCAGCAGCTTAGTTGACAGGGGAGCAGCTTTCTTT. This gives the protein CASSLVDRGAAFF.